This entry concerns a single TCR beta chain. The length of the CDR3 is 13 residues. V lost 6 bases to trimming and J lost 0 bases, with 7 bases between them. Germline-derived CDR1 and CDR2 are MNHEY and SMNVEV (reference sequence). This sample was included in a study of control samples from healthy donors and cancer patients. Profiling relied on immunoSEQ multiplex PCR, and the TCRdb table lists in-frame clones only, not all of them. In the table there are some 110,000 clones, roughly nine tenths of which are singletons. The chain combines TRBV27 with TRBJ2-3; D gene uncertain. This TCR came from a woman aged 45-60 years with colorectal cancer. The source material was PBMCs. The CDR3 bases are TGTGCCAGCAGAGAACGAAGCACAGATACGCAGTATTTT. Amino acids: CASRERSTDTQYF.